This TCR beta chain was sequenced in a study of shared clonotypes between healthy human individuals. As for this clone: Its specificity is unknown.

Germline V lookup: CDR1 SNHLY, CDR2 FYNNEI. Between the trimmed V and J ends, which lost 7 bases and 3 bases, there was a span of 18 bases. The CDR3 sequence is 16 residues long. Study-wide results and caveats: How much donors shared clonotypes was expected to be affected by sequencing depth. Several donors had 5% to 6.5% of their naive CD4 clonotypes in common. Naive subsets, compared against memory subsets, generally had larger estimated richness values.

The assay was run at deep level. Repertoires were generated with immunoSEQ multiplex PCR, while TCRdb's copy carries only in-frame clones and drops some. The table shows more than 2 million clones, with 85% to 95% occurring only once. Naive-designated CD8 cells lacked CD45RO, were positively enriched for CCR7, and omitted terminally differentiated effector memory CD45RA+ cells. The source is a man aged 18 to 30 in good health. Some clones in this sample may be carry-over from other donors' samples. Sequencing was done on a sample of naive CD8+ T cells from PBMCs. The rearrangement uses TRBV2 and TRBJ1-4; D remains unclear. CDR3 amino acids: CASIYIGSASNEKLFF. CDR3 coding DNA: TGTGCCAGCATTTACATTGGGTCCGCCTCTAATGAAAAACTGTTTTTT.